The entry below describes one TCR beta chain. This entry comes from a study of PD-1 blockade in mismatch repair-deficient tumors. Every patient had mismatch repair deficiency by PCR or immunohistochemistry. TCR sequencing covered a few patients who responded to pembrolizumab. V was pared by 0 bases and J by 6 bases, with 6 bases between. The CDR3 runs to 13 residues. CDR1 and CDR2 (germline): MGHRA, YSYEKL. Sequencing used immunoSEQ multiplex PCR; TCRdb keeps in-frame clones, though not all of them. The profile shows 50,000 or so clones, 77% of them singletons. This TCR derives from an adult with mismatch repair-deficient cancer. J is TRBJ2-1 and V is TRBV4-1; D unclear. This specimen consisted of PBMCs, obtained before pembrolizumab treatment. As DNA, the CDR3 is TGCGCCAGCAGCCAAGATCCCACCAATGAGCAGTTCTTC. It codes for CASSQDPTNEQFF.